What follows is one TCR beta chain and its context. What it binds is unknown. This CDR3 is built from 13 residues. V dropped 1 base and J dropped 5 bases, with 8 bases sitting between them. CDR1 and CDR2 from the germline V gene are SNHLY and FYNNEI. Since all of the isolated RNA was reverse transcribed, expressed TCRB transcripts were what got sequenced. The assay was immunoSEQ multiplex PCR, and TCRdb's table has in-frame clones only and misses some. This sample has about 740,000 clones, with 13% found just once. The sample comes from a study of beta chain features in type 1 diabetes. Study at large: Sorted cells numbering 107,917,701 were examined across all samples.

Study-wide results and limits: The question of HLA type influencing TCRB rearrangement was one that remained unresolved here. Shortening that was moderate but significant affected the TCRB CDR3s of Type 1 diabetes patients in all four CD4+ subsets.

The TCR sequence derives from a man younger than 35 with type 1 diabetes. The sequencing sample was made of naive CD4+ T cells from blood. The chain carries TRBV2 and TRBJ2-5, with D unresolved. Written as DNA, the CDR3 is TGTGCCAGCAGTGAAGGGGTACAGGAGACCCAGTACTTC. This sequence encodes CASSEGVQETQYF.